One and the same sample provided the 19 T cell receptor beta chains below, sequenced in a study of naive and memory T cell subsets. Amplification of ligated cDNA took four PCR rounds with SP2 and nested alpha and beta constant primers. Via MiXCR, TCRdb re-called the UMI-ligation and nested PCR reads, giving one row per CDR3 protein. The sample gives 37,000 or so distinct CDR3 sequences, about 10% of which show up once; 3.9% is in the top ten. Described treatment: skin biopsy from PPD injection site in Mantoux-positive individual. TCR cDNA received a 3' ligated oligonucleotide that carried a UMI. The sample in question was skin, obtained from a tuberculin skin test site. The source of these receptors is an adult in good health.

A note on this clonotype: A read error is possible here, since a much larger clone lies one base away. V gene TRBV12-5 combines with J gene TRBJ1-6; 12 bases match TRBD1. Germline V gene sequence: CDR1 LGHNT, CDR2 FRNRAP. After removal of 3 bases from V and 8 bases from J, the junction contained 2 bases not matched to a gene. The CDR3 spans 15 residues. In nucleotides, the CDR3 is TGTGCTAGTGGTTTAGGGACAGGGGGCGATTCACCCCTCCACTTT. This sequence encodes CASGLGTGGDSPLHF.

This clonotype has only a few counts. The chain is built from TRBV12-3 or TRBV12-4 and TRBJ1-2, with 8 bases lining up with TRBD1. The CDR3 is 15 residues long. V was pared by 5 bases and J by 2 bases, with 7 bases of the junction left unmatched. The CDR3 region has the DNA TGTGCCAGCAGTGGGACAGGAAACCTAAACTATGGCTACACCTTC. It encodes CASSGTGNLNYGYTF.

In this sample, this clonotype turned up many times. CDR3 bases: TGTGCCAGCAGCTTATTCGACAGGGTCGGGACCCAGTACTTC. This translates into CASSLFDRVGTQYF. The chain links TRBV7-9 to TRBJ2-5; TRBD1 matches 7 bases. Trimming took 2 bases from V and 7 from J; bases not matched to a gene: 7. Germline V CDR1 and CDR2: SEHNR, FQNEAQ (reference sequence). This CDR3 has 14 amino acids.

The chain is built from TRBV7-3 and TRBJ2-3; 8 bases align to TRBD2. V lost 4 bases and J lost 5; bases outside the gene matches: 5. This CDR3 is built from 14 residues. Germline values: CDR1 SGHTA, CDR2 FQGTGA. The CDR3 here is CASSSGLAKDTQYF. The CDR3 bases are TGTGCCAGCAGCTCTGGACTAGCTAAAGATACGCAGTATTTT. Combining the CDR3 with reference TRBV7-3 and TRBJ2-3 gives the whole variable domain GAGVSQTPSNKVTEKGKYVELRCDPISGHTALYWYRQSLGQGPEFLIYFQGTGAADDSGLPNDRFFAVRPEGSVSTLKIQRTERGDSAVYLCASSSGLAKDTQYFGPGTRLTVL.

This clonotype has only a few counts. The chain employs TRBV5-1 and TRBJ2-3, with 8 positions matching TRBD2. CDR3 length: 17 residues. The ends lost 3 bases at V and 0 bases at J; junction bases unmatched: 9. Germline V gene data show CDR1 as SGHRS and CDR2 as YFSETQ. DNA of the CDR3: TGCGCCAGCAGCTCCCTACACAGCGGGAGAAGCACAGATACGCAGTATTTT. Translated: CASSSLHSGRSTDTQYF.

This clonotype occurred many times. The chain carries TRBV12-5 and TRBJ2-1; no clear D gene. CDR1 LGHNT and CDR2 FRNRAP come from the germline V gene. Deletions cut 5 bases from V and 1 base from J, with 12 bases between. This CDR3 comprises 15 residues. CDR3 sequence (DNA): TGTGCTAGTGGTACTGGCCCCGAATCCTACAATGAGCAGTTCTTC. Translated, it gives CASGTGPESYNEQFF. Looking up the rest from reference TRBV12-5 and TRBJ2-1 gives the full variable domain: DARVTQTPRHKVTEMGQEVTMRCQPILGHNTVFWYRQTMMQGLELLAYFRNRAPLDDSGMPKDRFSAEMPDATLATLKIQPSEPRDSAVYFCASGTGPESYNEQFFGPGTRLTVL.

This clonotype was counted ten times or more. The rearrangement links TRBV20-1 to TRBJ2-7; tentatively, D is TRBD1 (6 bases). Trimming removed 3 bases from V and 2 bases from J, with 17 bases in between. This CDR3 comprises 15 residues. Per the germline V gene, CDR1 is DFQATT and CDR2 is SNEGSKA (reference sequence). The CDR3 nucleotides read TGCAGTGCTAGTGCCGAACTGGACAGAACCTACGAGCAGTACTTC. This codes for CSASAELDRTYEQYF.

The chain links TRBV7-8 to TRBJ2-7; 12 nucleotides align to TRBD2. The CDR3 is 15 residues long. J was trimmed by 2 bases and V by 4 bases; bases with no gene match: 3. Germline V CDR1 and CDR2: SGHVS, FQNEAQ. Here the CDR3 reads CASSYRTSGTYEQYF. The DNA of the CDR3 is TGTGCCAGCAGCTACAGGACTAGCGGGACCTACGAGCAGTACTTC. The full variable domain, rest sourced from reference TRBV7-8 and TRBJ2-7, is GAGVSQSPRYKVAKRGQDVALRCDPISGHVSLFWYQQALGQGPEFLTYFQNEAQLDKSGLPSDRFFAERPEGSVSTLKIQRTQQEDSAVYLCASSYRTSGTYEQYFGPGTRLTVT.

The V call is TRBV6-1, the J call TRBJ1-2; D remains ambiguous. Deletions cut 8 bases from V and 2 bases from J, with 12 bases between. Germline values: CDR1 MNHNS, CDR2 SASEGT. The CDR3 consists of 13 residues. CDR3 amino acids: CASSPEKNYGYTF. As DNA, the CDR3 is TGTGCCAGCTCGCCTGAAAAGAACTATGGCTACACCTTC.

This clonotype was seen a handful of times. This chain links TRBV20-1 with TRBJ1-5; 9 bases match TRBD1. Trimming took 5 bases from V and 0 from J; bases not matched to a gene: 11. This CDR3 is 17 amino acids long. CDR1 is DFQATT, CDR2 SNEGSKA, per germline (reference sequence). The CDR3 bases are TGCAGTGCTCGTACAGGGGGCGCGGTGTATAGCAATCAGCCCCAGCATTTT. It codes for CSARTGGAVYSNQPQHF.

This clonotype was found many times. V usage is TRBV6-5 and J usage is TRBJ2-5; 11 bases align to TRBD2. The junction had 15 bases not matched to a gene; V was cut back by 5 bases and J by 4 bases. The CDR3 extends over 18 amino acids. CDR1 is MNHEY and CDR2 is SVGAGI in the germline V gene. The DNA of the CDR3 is TGTGCCAGCAGTAACGCCAGGTTGGCTAGCGGGGGGACAGAGACCCAGTACTTC. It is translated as CASSNARLASGGTETQYF.

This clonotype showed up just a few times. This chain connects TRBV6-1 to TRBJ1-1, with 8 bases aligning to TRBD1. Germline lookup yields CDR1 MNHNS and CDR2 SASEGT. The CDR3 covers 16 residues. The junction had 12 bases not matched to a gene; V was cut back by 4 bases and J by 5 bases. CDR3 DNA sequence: TGTGCCAGCAGTGGAATGACAGGGGCCCTGGGGACTGAAGCTTTCTTT. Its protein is CASSGMTGALGTEAFF.

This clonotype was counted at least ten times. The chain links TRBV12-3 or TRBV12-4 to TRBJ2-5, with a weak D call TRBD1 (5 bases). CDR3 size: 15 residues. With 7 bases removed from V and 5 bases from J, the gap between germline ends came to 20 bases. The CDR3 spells CASTPSVGLAETQYF. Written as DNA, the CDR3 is TGTGCCAGCACCCCTAGTGTGGGGCTGGCGGAGACCCAGTACTTC.

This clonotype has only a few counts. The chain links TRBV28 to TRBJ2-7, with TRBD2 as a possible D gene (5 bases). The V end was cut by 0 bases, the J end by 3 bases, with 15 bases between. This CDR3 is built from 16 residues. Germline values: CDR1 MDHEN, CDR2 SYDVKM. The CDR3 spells CASSLWRALPDYEQYF. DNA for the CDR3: TGTGCCAGCAGTTTATGGCGGGCGCTACCCGACTACGAGCAGTACTTC.

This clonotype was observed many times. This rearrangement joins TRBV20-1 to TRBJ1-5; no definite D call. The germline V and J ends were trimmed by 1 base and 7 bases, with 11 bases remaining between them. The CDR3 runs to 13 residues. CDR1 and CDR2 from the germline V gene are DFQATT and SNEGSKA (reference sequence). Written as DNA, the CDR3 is TGCAGTGCTAGAGCCTTCGAGGGCCAGCCCCAGCATTTT. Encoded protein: CSARAFEGQPQHF.

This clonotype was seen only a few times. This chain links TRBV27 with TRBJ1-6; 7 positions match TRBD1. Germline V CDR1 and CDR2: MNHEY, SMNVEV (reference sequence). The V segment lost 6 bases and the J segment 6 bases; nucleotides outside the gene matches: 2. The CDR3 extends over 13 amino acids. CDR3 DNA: TGTGCCAGCAGACAGGGGCCTAATTCACCCCTCCACTTT. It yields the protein CASRQGPNSPLHF.

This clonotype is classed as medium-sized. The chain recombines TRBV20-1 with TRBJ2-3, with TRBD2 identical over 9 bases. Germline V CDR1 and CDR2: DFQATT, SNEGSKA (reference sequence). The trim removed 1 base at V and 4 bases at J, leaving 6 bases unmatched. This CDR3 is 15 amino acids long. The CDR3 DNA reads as TGCAGTGCTAGAGGCGGCGGGGGGGATCCAGATACGCAGTATTTT. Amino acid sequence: CSARGGGGDPDTQYF.

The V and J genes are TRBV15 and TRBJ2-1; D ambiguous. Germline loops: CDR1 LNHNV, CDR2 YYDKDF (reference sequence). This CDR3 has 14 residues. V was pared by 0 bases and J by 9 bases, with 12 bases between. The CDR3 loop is CATSRDPLYGEQFF. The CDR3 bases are TGTGCCACCAGCAGAGACCCTCTTTATGGTGAGCAGTTCTTC. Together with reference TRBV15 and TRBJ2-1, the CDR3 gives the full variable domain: DAMVIQNPRYQVTQFGKPVTLSCSQTLNHNVMYWYQQKSSQAPKLLFHYYDKDFNNEADTPDNFQSRRPNTSFCFLDIRSPGLGDTAMYLCATSRDPLYGEQFFGPGTRLTVL.

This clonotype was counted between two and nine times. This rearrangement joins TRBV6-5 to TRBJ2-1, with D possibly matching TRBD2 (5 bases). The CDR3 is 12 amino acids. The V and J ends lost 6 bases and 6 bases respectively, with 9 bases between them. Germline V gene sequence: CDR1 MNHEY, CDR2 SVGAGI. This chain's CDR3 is CASRSGVNEQFF. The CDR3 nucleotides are TGTGCCAGCAGATCCGGGGTCAATGAGCAGTTCTTC.